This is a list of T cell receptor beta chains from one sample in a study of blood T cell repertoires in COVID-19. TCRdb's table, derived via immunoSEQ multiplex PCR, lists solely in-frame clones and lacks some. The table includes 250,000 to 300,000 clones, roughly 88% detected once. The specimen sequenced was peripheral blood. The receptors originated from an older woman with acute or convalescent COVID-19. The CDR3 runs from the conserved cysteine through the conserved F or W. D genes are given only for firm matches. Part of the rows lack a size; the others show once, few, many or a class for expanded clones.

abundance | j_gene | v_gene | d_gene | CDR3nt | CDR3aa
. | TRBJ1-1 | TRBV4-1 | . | TGCGCCAGCAGCCAGGGGGCGGGGGCTGAAGCTTTCTTT | CASSQGAGAEAFF
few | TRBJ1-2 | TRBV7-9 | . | TGTGCCAGCACCAACCGGGACTATGGCTACACCTTC | CASTNRDYGYTF
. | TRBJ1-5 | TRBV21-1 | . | TGTGCCAGCAGCAAAGATGAGACAGCAAATCAGCCCCAGCATTTT | CASSKDETANQPQHF
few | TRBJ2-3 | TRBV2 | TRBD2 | TGTGCCAGCATTCTAGCGGGGGAGGGAGATACGCAGTATTTT | CASILAGEGDTQYF
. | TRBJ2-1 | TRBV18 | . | TGTGCCAGCTCACCACCAGGGGGCAATGAGCAGTTCTTC | CASSPPGGNEQFF
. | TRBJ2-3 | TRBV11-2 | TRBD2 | TGTGCCAGCAGCTCCTTTAGCGGGGGGCTCACAGATACGCAGTATTTT | CASSSFSGGLTDTQYF
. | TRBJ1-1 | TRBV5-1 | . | TGCGCCAGCAGCTTAGGACAGAGGAACACTGAAGCTTTCTTT | CASSLGQRNTEAFF
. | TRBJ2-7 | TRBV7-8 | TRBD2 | TGTGCCAGCACAGGGCGGGGGAACGAGCAGTACTTC | CASTGRGNEQYF
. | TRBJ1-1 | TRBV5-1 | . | TGCGCCAGCAGCTTGGCCCAAGGGGGTGGAGCTTTCTTT | CASSLAQGGGAFF
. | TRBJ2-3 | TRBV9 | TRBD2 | TGTGCCAGCAGCGCTTGGACTAGCGGGGGGGATACGCAGTATTTT | CASSAWTSGGDTQYF
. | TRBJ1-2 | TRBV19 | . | TGTGCCAGTAGTATAGCGGGGGGCGCGAACTATGGCTACACCTTC | CASSIAGGANYGYTF
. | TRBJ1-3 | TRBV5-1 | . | TGCGCCAGCAGCTTGGGGGGGCAGCTCTCTGGAAACACCATATATTTT | CASSLGGQLSGNTIYF
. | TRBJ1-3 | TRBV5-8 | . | TGTGCCAGCAGCTTGCAGCGTCAGCGAAACACCATATATTTT | CASSLQRQRNTIYF
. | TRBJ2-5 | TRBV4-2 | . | TGTGCCAGCAGCCAAGATAAAGGCAGGAAAGAGACCCAGTACTTC | CASSQDKGRKETQYF
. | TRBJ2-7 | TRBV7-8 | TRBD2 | TGTGCCAGCAGCTTAGTTGGGACTAGCGGGGGGTTTGAGCAGTACTTC | CASSLVGTSGGFEQYF
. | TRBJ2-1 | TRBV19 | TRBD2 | TGTGCCAGTAGTCACGCCCCGGGACTAGCGGATCTCTCCTACAATGAGCAGTTCTTC | CASSHAPGLADLSYNEQFF
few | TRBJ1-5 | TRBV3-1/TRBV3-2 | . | TGTGCCAGCAGCCAAGGAGGTAGCAATCAGCCCCAGCATTTT | CASSQGGSNQPQHF
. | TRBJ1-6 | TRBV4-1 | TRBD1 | TGCGCCAGCAGCCCGCGGGGACAGGGGGCAGGAAATTCACCCCTCCACTTT | CASSPRGQGAGNSPLHF
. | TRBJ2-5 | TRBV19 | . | TGTGCCAGTAGTACGCAGGGAGGACGGGAGACCCAGTACTTC | CASSTQGGRETQYF
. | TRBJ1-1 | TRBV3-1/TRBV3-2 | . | TGTGCCAGCAGCTACAGTGGCTCGAACACTGAAGCTTTCTTT | CASSYSGSNTEAFF
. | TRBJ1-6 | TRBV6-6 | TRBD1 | TGTGCCAGCGCCAATACAGGGGTCAATTCACCCCTCCACTTT | CASANTGVNSPLHF
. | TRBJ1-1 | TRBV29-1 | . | TGCAGCGTTGCTGGTGGAGAGGGGAACACTGAAGCTTTCTTT | CSVAGGEGNTEAFF
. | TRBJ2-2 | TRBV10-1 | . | TGCGCCAGCAGTGACCGGTTTGGCGGGGAGCTGTTTTTT | CASSDRFGGELFF
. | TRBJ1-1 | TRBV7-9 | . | TGTGCCAGCAGCTGGGGACTGAGGCCCGACACTGAAGCTTTCTTT | CASSWGLRPDTEAFF
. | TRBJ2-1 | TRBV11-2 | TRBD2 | TGTGCCAGCAAGCTGATGCGGCGGGGGGACGGTGAGCAGTTCTTC | CASKLMRRGDGEQFF
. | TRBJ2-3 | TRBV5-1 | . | TGCGCCAGCAGTGCGGCTAGCGTGACAGATACGCAGTATTTT | CASSAASVTDTQYF
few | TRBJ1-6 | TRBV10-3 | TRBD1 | TGTGCCATCAAACAGGGGGCGTATTCACCCCTCCACTTT | CAIKQGAYSPLHF
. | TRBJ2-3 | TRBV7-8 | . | TGTGCCAGCAGCATTAGGACAGTAGGCACAGATACGCAGTATTTT | CASSIRTVGTDTQYF
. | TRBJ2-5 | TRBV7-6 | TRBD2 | TGTGCCAGCAGCTTAGCTCGACTAGCGGGGGGGATAGAGACCCAGTACTTC | CASSLARLAGGIETQYF
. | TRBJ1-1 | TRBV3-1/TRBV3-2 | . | TGTGCCAGCAGTGGTGTGGGGGCAGCTTTCTTT | CASSGVGAAFF
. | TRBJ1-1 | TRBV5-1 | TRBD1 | TGCGCCAGCAGCTTGACAGGGGATGACACTGAAGCTTTCTTT | CASSLTGDDTEAFF
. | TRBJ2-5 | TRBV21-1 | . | TGTGCCAGCAGCCCTTGGACTAGCGGGGGACAAGAGACCCAGTACTTC | CASSPWTSGGQETQYF
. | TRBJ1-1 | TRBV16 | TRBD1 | TGTGCCAGCAGCCTGACAGGGAAGAATGATTTCTTT | CASSLTGKNDFF
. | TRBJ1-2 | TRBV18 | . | TGTGCCAGCTCACCACCGTCCAGGGGACGTAACTATGGCTACACCTTC | CASSPPSRGRNYGYTF
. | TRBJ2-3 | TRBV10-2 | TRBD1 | TGCGCCAGCAGTGAGAGGGGGCGGTACACAGATACGCAGTATTTT | CASSERGRYTDTQYF
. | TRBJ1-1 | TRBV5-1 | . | TGCGCCAGCAGCTCCGGGCGGGTGAACACTGAAGCTTTCTTT | CASSSGRVNTEAFF